The 4 T cell receptor beta chains given below trace back to one sample, sequenced in a study of CD8+CD57+ T cells in acquired aplastic anemia. Profiling that covered TCR beta VDJ and CDR3 relied on genomic DNA as its template. A single record per CDR3 protein comes from TCRdb applying MiXCR to the reads. The profile shows fewer than 250,000 distinct CDR3 sequences, less than 60% of them singletons. Patients picked for sequencing had shown CD8+CD57+ cell expansion detected by flow cytometry. The sequencing sample was made of sorted CD4+, CD8+, or CD8+CD57+ T cells (not recorded which) from PBMCs. These receptors all come from a human donor with aplastic anemia.

In regard to this clonotype: The CDR3 does not end in the conserved phenylalanine or tryptophan, so this is likely a read error. V is TRBV7-2 and J is TRBJ2-5; tentative D call: TRBD1 (5 bases). Per the germline V gene, CDR1 is SGHTA and CDR2 is FQGNSA. The CDR3 is 15 residues long. Trimming cost V 0 bases and J 0 bases, with 8 bases left between them. CDR3 bases: TGTGCCAGCAGCTTAGCGGGGCAGAACCAAGAGACCCAGTACCTC. Its protein is CASSLAGQNQETQYL.

V usage is TRBV2 and J usage is TRBJ2-7, with TRBD1 identical over 10 bases. This CDR3 comprises 14 residues. V trimming: 5 bases; J trimming: 2 bases; junction bases outside the gene matches: 3. CDR1 SNHLY and CDR2 FYNNEI come from the germline V gene. CDR3 nucleotides: TGTGCCAGCAGTATGGGGACAGGGGCCTACGAGCAGTACTTC. Encoded protein: CASSMGTGAYEQYF.

This clonotype was counted between two and nine times. The chain links TRBV6-1 to TRBJ2-3; 11 bases align to TRBD1. The CDR3 totals 16 residues. Trimming took 3 bases from V and 3 from J; bases not matched to a gene: 5. Germline CDR1 is MNHNS and CDR2 is SASEGT. The CDR3 bases are TGTGCCAGCAGTGACCGGACAGGGGGCGGGACAGATACGCAGTATTTT. Protein: CASSDRTGGGTDTQYF.

The rearrangement links TRBV5-1 to TRBJ2-3, with a possible D match to TRBD2 (7 bases). Germline assignment: CDR1 SGHRS and CDR2 YFSETQ. The ends were cut back, 1 base at V and 4 bases at J, with 13 bases in the middle. The CDR3 is made up of 15 amino acids. In DNA, the CDR3 is TGCGCCAGCAGCTTGATCCGGGGGGCCTCAGATACGCAGTATTTT. It is translated as CASSLIRGASDTQYF.